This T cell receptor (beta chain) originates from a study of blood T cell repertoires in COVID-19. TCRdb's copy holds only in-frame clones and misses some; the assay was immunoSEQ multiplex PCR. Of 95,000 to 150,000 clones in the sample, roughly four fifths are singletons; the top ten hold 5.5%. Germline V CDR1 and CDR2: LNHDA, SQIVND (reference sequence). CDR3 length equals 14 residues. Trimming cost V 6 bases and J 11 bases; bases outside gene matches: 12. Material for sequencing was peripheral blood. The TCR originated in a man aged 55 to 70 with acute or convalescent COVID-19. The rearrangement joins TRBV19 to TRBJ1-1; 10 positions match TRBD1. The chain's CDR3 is CASRPGQGGLWAFF. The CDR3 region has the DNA TGTGCCAGTAGACCCGGACAGGGGGGCCTCTGGGCTTTCTTT.